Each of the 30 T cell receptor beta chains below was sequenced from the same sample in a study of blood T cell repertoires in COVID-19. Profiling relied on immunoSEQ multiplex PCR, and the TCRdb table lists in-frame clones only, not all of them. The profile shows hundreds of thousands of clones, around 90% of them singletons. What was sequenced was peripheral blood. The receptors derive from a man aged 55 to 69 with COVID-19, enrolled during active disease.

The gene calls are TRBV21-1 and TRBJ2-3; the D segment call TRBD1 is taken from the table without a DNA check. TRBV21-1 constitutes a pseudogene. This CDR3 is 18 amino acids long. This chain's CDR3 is CASSKGYRTVAQTDTQYF. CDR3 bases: TGTGCCAGCAGCAAAGGATACCGGACAGTGGCCCAAACAGATACGCAGTATTTT.

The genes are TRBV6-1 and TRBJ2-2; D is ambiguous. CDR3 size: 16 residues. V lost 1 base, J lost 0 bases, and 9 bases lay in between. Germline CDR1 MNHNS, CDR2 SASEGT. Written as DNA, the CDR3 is TGTGCCAGCAGTGAAGGTTGGGCCGCGAACACCGGGGAGCTGTTTTTT. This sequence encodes CASSEGWAANTGELFF.

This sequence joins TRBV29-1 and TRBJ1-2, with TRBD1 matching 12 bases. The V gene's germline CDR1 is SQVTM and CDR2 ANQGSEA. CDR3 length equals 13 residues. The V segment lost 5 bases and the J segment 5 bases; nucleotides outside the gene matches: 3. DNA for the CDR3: TGCAGCGTTCCGGGACAGGGGGCGTATGGCTACACCTTC. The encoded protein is CSVPGQGAYGYTF.

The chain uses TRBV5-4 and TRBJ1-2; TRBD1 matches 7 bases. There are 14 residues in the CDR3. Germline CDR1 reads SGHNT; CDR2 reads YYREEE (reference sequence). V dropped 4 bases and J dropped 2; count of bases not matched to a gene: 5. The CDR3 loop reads CASSVEQGNYGYTF. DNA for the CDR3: TGTGCCAGCAGCGTCGAACAGGGGAACTATGGCTACACCTTC. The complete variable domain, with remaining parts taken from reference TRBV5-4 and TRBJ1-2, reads ETGVTQSPTHLIKTRGQQVTLRCSSQSGHNTVSWYQQALGQGPQFIFQYYREEENGRGNFPPRFSGLQFPNYSSELNVNALELDDSALYLCASSVEQGNYGYTFGSGTRLTVV.

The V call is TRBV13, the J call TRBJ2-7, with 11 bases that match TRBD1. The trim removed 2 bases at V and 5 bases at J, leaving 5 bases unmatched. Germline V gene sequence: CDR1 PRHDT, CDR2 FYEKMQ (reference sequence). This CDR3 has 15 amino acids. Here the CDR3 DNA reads TGTGCCAGCAGCTTAAGGGGACAGGGGGTCCACGAGCAGTACTTC. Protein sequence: CASSLRGQGVHEQYF.

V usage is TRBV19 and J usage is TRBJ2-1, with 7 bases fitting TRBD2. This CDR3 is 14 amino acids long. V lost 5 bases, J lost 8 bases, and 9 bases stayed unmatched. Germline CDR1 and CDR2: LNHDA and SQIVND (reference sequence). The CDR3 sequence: CASSPLAGDHEQFF. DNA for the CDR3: TGTGCCAGTAGTCCGTTAGCGGGTGACCATGAGCAGTTCTTC. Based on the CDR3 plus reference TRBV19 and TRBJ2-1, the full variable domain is DGGITQSPKYLFRKEGQNVTLSCEQNLNHDAMYWYRQDPGQGLRLIYYSQIVNDFQKGDIAEGYSVSREKKESFPLTVTSAQKNPTAFYLCASSPLAGDHEQFFGPGTRLTVL.

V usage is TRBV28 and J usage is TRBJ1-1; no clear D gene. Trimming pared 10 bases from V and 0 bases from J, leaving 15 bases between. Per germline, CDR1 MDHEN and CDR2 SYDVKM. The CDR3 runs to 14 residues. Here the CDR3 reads CAISPIVVNTEAFF. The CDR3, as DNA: TGTGCCATCAGCCCTATCGTGGTGAACACTGAAGCTTTCTTT. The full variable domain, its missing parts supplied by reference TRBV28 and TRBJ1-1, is DVKVTQSSRYLVKRTGEKVFLECVQDMDHENMFWYRQDPGLGLRLIYFSYDVKMKEKGDIPEGYSVSREKKERFSLILESASTNQTSMYLCAISPIVVNTEAFFGQGTRLTVV.

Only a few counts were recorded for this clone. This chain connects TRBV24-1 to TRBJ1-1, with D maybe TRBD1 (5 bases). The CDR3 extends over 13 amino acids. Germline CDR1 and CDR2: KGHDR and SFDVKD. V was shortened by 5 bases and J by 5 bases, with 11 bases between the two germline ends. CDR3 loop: CATSGGRATEAFF. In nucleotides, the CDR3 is TGTGCCACCAGTGGGGGCAGGGCAACTGAAGCTTTCTTT.

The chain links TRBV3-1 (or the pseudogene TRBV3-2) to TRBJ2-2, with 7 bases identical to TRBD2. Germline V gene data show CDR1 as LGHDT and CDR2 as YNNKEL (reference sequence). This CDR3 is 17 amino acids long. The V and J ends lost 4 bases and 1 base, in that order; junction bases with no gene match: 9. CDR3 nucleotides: TGTGCCAGCAGCCCCCCCTCCCTAGCGGTGAACACCGGGGAGCTGTTTTTT. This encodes CASSPPSLAVNTGELFF.

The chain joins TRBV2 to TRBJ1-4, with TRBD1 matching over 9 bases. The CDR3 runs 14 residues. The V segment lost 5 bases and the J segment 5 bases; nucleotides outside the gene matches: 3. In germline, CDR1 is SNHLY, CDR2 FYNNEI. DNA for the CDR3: TGTGCCAGCAGTCGACAGGGGGGAAATGAAAAACTGTTTTTT. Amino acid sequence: CASSRQGGNEKLFF.

CDR3 DNA: TGTGCCAGCAGCACAAACAGGGGGAACGGCTATGGCTACACCTTC. Its protein is CASSTNRGNGYGYTF. V and J are TRBV9 and TRBJ1-2; 8 bases agree with TRBD1. J was trimmed by 4 bases and V by 4 bases; bases with no gene match: 9. Per the germline V gene, CDR1 is SGDLS and CDR2 is YYNGEE. This CDR3 contains 15 residues.

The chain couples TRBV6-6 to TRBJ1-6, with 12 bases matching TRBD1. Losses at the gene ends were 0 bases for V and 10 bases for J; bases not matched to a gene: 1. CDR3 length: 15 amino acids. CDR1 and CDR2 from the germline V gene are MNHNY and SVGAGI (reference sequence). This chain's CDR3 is CASSYSGTGGSPLHF. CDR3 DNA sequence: TGTGCCAGCAGTTACTCCGGGACAGGGGGCTCACCCCTCCACTTT.

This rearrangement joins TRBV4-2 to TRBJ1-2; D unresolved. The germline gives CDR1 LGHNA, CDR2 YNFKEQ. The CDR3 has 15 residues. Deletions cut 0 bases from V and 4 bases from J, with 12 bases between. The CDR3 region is CASSQEKARRYGYTF. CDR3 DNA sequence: TGTGCCAGCAGCCAAGAGAAGGCCAGGCGCTATGGCTACACCTTC.

Here the CDR3 reads CASSPDLSNQPQHF. For the CDR3, the DNA is TGTGCCAGCTCACCGGACTTAAGCAATCAGCCCCAGCATTTT. The chain uses TRBV18 and TRBJ1-5; unclear D gene. V dropped 3 bases and J dropped 1 base, with 7 bases sitting between them. The CDR3 runs 14 residues. The germline V gene has CDR1 KGHSH and CDR2 LQKENI.

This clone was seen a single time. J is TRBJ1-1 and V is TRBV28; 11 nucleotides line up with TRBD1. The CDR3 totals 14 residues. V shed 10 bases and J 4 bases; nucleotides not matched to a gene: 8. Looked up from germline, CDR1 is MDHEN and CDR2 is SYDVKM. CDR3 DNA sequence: TGTGCCACCTGGACAGGGGGCCCCATCACTGAAGCTTTCTTT. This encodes CATWTGGPITEAFF.

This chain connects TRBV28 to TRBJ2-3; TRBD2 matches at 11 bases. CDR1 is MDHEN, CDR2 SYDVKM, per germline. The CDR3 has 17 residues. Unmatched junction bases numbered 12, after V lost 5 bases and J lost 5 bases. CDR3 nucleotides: TGTGCCAGCAGTCCCCCACTAGCGGGAGCAGCGGGAGATACGCAGTATTTT. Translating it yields CASSPPLAGAAGDTQYF.

The CDR3 reads CATSREIGPTQGYTF. CDR3 coding DNA: TGTGCCACCAGCAGAGAAATTGGGCCGACCCAGGGCTACACCTTC. The rearrangement joins TRBV15 to TRBJ1-2, with D unclear. The CDR3 runs to 15 residues. The germline CDR1 and CDR2 sequences are LNHNV and YYDKDF (reference sequence). Trimming took off 0 bases at V and 8 bases at J, with 16 bases between the two ends.

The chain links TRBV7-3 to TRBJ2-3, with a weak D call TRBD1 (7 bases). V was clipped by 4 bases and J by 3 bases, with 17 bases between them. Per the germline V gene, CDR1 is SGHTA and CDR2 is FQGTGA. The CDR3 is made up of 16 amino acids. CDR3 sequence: CASSSQGGGGTDTQYF. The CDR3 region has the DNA TGTGCCAGCAGCTCCCAGGGGGGAGGAGGAACAGATACGCAGTATTTT.

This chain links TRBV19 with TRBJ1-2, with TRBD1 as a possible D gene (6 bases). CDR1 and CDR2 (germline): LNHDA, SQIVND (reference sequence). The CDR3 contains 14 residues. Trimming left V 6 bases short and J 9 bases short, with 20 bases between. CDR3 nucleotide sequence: TGTGCCAGTAGCCCCACATCACAGGGTCCCCGCTACACCTTC. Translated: CASSPTSQGPRYTF.

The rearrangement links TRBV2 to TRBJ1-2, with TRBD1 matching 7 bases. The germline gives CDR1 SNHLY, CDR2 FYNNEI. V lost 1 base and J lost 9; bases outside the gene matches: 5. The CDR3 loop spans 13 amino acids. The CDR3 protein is CASSEGQGWSYTF. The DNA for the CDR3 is TGTGCCAGCAGTGAAGGACAGGGCTGGAGCTACACCTTC.

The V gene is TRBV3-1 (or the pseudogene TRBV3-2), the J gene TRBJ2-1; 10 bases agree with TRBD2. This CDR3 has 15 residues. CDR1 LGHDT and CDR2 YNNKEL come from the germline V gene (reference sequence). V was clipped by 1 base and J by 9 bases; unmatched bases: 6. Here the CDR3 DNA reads TGTGCCAGCAGCCAAGGGCTAGCGGGAGCGGTTGAGCAGTTCTTC. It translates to CASSQGLAGAVEQFF.

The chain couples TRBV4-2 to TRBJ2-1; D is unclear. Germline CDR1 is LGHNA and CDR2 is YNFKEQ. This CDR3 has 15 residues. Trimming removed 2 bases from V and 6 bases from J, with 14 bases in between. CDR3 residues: CASSQSRPGFNEQFF. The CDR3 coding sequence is TGTGCCAGCAGCCAATCGCGCCCGGGTTTCAATGAGCAGTTCTTC.

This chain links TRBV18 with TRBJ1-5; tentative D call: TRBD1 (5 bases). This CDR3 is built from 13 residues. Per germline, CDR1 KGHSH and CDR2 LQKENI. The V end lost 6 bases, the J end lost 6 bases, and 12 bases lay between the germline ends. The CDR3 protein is CASSQGEGQPQHF. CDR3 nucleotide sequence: TGTGCCAGCTCTCAAGGGGAAGGTCAGCCCCAGCATTTT.

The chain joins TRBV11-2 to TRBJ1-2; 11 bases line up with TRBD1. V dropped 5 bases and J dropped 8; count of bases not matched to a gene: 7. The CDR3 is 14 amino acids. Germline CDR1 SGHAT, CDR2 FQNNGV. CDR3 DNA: TGTGCCAGCAGCCACCGGGACAGGGGGAGAGGCTACACCTTC. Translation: CASSHRDRGRGYTF. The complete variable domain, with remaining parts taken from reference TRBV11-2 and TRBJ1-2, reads EAGVAQSPRYKIIEKRQSVAFWCNPISGHATLYWYQQILGQGPKLLIQFQNNGVVDDSQLPKDRFSAERLKGVDSTLKIQPAKLEDSAVYLCASSHRDRGRGYTFGSGTRLTVV.

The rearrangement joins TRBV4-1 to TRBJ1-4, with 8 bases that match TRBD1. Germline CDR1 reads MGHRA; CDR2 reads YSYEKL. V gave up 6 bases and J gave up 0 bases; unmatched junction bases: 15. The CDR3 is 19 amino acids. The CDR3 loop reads CASSQTRDRSTATNEKLFF. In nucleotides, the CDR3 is TGCGCCAGCAGTCAAACCCGGGACAGGAGTACTGCAACTAATGAAAAACTGTTTTTT.

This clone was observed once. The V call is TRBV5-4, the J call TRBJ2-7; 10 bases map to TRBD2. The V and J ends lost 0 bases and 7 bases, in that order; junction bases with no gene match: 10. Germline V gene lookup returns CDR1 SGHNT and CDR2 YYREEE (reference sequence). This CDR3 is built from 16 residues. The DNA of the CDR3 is TGTGCCAGCAGCTTGGAAGCGAGCGGGGGGGGACGTGAGCAGTACTTC. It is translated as CASSLEASGGGREQYF.

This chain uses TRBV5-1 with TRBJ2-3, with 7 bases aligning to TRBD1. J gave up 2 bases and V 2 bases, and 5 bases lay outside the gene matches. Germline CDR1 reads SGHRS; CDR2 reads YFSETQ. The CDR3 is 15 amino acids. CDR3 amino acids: CASSFKGALTDTQYF. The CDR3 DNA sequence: TGCGCCAGCAGCTTTAAGGGGGCACTCACAGATACGCAGTATTTT.

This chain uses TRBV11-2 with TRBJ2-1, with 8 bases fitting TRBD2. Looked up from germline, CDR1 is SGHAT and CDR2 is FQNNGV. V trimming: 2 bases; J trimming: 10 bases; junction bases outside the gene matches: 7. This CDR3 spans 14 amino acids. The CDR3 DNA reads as TGTGCCAGCAGCTTAAACGGGGGGGGATACGAGCAGTTCTTC. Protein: CASSLNGGGYEQFF. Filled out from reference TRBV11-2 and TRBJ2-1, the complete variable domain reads EAGVAQSPRYKIIEKRQSVAFWCNPISGHATLYWYQQILGQGPKLLIQFQNNGVVDDSQLPKDRFSAERLKGVDSTLKIQPAKLEDSAVYLCASSLNGGGYEQFFGPGTRLTVL.

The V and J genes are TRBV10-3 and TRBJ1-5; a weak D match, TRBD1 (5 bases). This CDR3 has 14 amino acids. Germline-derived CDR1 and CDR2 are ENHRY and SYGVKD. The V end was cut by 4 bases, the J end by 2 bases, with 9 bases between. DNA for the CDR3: TGTGCCATCAGTGCCGGGGGGGGCAATCAGCCCCAGCATTTT. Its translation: CAISAGGGNQPQHF.

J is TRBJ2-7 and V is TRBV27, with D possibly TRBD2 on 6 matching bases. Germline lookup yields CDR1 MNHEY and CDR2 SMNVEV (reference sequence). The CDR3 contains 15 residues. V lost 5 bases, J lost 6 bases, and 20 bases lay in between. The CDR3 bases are TGTGCCAGCAGTCCGCGCGGGACCAAGGGATCCGAGCAGTACTTC. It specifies CASSPRGTKGSEQYF.